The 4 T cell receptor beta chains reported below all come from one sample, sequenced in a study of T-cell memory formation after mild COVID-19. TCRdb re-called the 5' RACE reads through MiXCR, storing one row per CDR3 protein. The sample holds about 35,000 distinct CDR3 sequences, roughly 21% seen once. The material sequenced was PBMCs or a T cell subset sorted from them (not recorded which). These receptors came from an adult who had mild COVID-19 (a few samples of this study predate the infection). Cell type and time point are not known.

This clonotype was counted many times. This chain's CDR3 is CASSTQGTSYEQYF. For the CDR3, the DNA is TGTGCCAGTAGTACACAGGGTACCTCCTACGAGCAGTACTTC. This chain uses TRBV19 with TRBJ2-7; TRBD1 might be the D (6 bases). The V gene lost 4 bases and the J gene lost 0 bases, with 10 bases spanning the gap. The CDR3 has 14 residues. Germline V gene lookup returns CDR1 LNHDA and CDR2 SQIVND (reference sequence).

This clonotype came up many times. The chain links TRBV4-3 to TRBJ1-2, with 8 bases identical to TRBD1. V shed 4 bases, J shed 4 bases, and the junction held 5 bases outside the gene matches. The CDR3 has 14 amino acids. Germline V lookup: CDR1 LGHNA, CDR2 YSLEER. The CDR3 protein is CASSPDRATYGYTF. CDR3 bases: TGCGCCAGCAGCCCGGACAGGGCCACCTATGGCTACACCTTC.

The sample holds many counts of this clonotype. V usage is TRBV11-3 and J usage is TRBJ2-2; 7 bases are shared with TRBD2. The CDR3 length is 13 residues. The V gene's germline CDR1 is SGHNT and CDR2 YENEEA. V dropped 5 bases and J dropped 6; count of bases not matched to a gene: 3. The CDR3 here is CASSRGLAGELFF. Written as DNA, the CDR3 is TGTGCCAGCAGCCGAGGACTAGCCGGGGAGCTGTTTTTT. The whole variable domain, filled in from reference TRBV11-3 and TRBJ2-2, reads EAGVVQSPRYKIIEKKQPVAFWCNPISGHNTLYWYLQNLGQGPELLIRYENEEAVDDSQLPKDRFSAERLKGVDSTLKIQPAELGDSAVYLCASSRGLAGELFFGEGSRLTVL.

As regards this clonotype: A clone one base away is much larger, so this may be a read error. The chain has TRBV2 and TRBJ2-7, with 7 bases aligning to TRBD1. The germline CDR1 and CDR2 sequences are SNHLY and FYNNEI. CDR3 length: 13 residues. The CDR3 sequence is CDSRRQGGYEQYF. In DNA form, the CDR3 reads TGTGACAGCAGAAGACAGGGTGGCTACGAGCAGTACTTC. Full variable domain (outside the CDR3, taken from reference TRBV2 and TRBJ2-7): EPEVTQTPSHQVTQMGQEVILRCVPISNHLYFYWYRQILGQKVEFLVSFYNNEISEKSEIFDDQFSVERPDGSNFTLKIRSTKLEDSAMYFCDSRRQGGYEQYFGPGTRLTVT.